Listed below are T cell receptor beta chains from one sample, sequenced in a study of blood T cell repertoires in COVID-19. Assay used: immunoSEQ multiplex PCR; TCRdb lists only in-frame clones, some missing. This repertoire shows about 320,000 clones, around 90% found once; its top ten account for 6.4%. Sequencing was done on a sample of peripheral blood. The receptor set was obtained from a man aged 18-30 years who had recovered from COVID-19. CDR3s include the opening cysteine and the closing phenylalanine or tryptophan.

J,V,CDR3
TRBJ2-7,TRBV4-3,CASSETGGVYEQYF
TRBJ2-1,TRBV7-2,CASSLLAGGPGEQFF
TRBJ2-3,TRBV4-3,CASSQDTSGGNTDTQYF
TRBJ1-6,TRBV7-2,CASSLHPQIYNSPLHF
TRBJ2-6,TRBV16,CASTRIAWTGDSGANVLTF
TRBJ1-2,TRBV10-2,CASSEGGGEDGYTF
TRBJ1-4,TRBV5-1,CASRPGAPNEKLFF
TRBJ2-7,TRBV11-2,CASSLGTGPYEQYF
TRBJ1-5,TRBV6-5,CASRGDRGQPQHF
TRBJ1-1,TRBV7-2,CASSPAGRENTEAFF
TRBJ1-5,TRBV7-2,CASSLGLRSNQPQHF
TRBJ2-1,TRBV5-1,CASSLETGLYYNEQFF
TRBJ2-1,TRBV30,CAWLTSGRGNEQFF
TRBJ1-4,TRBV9,CASTPTGEEKLFF
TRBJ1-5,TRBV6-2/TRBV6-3,CASSWTIDQPQHF
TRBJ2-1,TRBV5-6,CASSSQGESYNEQFF
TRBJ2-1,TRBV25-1,CASSLSNSYNEQFF
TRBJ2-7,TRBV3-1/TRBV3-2,CATGPGLNNYEQYF
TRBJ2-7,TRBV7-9,CASSSGTGFLYEQYF
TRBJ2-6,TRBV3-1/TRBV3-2,CASSQDQYRGSGANVLTF
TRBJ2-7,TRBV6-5,CASGSGVDEQYF
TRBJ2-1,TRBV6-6,CASSYGPPEQFF
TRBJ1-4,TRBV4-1,CASSQGGGFGEKLFF
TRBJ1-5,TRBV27,CARGHRGPQHF
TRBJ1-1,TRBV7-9,CASRPGTGEAFF
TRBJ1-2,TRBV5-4,CASTPAEGVLYGYTF
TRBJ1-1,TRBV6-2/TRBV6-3,CASSLSKNTEAFF
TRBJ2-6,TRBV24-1,CATSVRQGSTSGANVLTF
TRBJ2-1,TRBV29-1,CSGLAGDPYNEQFF
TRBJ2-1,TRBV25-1,CASSEWGGANNEQFF
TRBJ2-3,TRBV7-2,CASSFQVTDTQYF
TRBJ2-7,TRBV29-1,CSVERLTGIAYEQYF
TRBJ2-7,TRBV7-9,CASSLGLEHEQYF
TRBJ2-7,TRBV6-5,CASSYGQAAYEQYF
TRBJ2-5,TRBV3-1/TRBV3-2,CASSQRDPETQYF
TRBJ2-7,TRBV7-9,CASSSPGQASYEQYF
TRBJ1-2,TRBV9,CASSVGGNLLYGYTF
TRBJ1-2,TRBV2,CASSDRDSPGYGYTF
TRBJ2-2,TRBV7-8,CASSFGTGGVNGELFF
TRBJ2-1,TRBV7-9,CASSSSGAENEQFF
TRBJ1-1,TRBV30,CAWSEVGAGAFF
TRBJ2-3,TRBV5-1,CASSKGLAGGPADTQYF
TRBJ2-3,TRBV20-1,CSASISGNTDTQYF
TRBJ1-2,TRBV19,CASSMDTGLYGYTF